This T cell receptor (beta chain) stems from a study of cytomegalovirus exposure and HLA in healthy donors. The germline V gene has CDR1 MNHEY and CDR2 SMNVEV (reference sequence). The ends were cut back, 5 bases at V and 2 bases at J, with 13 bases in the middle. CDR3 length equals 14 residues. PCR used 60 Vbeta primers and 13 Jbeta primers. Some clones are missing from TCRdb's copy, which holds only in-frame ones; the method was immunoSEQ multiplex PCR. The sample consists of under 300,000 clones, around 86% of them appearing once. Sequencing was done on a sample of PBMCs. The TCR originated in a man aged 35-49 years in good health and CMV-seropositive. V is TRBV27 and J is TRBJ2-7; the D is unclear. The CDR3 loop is CASSRISGTYEQYF. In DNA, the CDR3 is TGTGCCAGCAGTCGTATTTCAGGAACCTACGAGCAGTACTTC.